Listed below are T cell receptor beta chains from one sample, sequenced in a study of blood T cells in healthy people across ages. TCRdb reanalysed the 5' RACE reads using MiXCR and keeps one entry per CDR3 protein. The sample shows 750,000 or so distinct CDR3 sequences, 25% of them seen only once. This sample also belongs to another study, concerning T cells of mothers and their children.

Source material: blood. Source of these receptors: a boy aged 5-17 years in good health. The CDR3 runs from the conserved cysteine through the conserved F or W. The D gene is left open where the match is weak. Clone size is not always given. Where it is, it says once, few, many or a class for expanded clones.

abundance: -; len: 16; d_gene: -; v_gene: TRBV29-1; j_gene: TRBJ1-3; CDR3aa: CSVDRLGGHSGNTIYF; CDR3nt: TGCAGCGTTGACCGACTGGGAGGTCACTCTGGAAACACCATATATTTT
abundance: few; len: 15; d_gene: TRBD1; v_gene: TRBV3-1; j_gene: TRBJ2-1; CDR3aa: CASSQELGQGNEQFF; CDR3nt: TGTGCCAGCAGCCAAGAATTGGGACAGGGGAATGAGCAGTTCTTC
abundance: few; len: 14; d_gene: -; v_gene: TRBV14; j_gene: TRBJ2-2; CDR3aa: CASSQWSSTGELFF; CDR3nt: TGTGCCAGCAGCCAATGGTCGAGCACCGGGGAGCTGTTTTTT
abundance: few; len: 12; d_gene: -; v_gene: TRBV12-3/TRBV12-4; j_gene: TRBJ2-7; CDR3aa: CASGYNRDEQYF; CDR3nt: TGTGCCAGCGGCTATAACAGGGACGAGCAGTACTTC
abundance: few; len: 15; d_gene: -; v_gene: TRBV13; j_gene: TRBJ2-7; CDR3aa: CASSLLLGNPYEQYF; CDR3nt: TGTGCCAGCAGCTTACTTCTAGGCAACCCCTACGAGCAGTACTTC
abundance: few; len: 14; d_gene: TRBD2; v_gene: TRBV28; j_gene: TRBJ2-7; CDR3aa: CASSLYSGTYEQYF; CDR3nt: TGTGCCAGCAGTTTGTATAGCGGGACCTACGAGCAGTACTTC
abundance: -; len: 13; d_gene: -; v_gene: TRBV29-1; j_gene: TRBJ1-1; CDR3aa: CSVVKGLGTEAFF; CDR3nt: TGCAGCGTTGTAAAGGGGCTCGGCACTGAAGCTTTCTTT
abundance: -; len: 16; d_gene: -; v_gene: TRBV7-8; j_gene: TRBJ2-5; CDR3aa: CASSFWAQTIQETQYF; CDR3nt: TGTGCCAGCAGTTTCTGGGCACAAACTATCCAAGAGACCCAGTACTTC
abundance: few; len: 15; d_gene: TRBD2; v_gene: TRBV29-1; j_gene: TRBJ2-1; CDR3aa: CSVEDPAGGPNEQFF; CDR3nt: TGCAGCGTTGAAGACCCAGCGGGAGGGCCAAATGAGCAGTTCTTC
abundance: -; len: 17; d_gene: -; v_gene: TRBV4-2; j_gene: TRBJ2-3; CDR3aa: CASSQELIAAGTDTQYF; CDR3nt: TGTGCCAGCAGCCAAGAATTGATAGCGGCTGGCACAGATACGCAGTATTTT
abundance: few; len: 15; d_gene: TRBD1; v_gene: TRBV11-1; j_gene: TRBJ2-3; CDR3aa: CASSLGDRDADTQYF; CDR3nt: TGTGCCAGCAGCTTAGGGGACAGGGACGCAGATACGCAGTATTTT
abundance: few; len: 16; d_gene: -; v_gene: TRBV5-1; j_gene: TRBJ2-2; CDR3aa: CASSFNLGSITGELFF; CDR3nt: TGCGCCAGCAGCTTTAATCTTGGCAGCATCACCGGGGAGCTGTTTTTT
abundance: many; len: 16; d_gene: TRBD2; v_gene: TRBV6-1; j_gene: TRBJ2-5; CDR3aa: CASSDLAGEKEETQYF; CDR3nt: TGTGCCAGCAGTGACCTAGCGGGCGAAAAAGAAGAGACCCAGTACTTC
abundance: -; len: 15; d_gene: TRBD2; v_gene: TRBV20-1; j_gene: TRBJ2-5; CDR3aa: CSAQNPGLAGREQYF; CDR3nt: TGCAGTGCTCAAAACCCGGGACTAGCGGGCCGGGAGCAGTACTTC
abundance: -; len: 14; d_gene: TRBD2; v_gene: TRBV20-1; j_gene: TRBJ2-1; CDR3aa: CSATRLAGSNEQFF; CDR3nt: TGCAGTGCTACTAGACTAGCGGGGTCCAATGAGCAGTTCTTC
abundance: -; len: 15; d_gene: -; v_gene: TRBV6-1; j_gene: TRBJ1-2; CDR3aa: CASSDSWTISYGYTF; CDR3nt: TGTGCCAGCAGTGACAGTTGGACTATATCCTATGGCTACACCTTC
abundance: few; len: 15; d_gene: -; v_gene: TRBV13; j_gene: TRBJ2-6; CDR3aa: CASSPPQPGANVLTF; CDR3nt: TGTGCCAGCAGCCCTCCCCAGCCGGGGGCCAACGTCCTGACTTTC
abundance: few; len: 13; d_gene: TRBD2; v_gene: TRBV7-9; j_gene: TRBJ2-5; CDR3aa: CASSLATSETQYF; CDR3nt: TGTGCCAGCAGCTTAGCGACTAGCGAGACCCAGTACTTC
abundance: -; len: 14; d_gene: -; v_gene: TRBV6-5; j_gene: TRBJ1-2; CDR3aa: CASSGPPGDYGYTF; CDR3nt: TGTGCCAGCAGCGGACCGCCGGGGGACTATGGCTACACCTTC
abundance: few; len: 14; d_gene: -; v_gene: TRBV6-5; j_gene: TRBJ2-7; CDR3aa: CASGPPGTFYEQYF; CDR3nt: TGTGCCAGCGGTCCCCCGGGGACTTTCTACGAGCAGTACTTC
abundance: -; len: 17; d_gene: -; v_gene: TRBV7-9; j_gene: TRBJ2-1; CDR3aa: CASSSLVGASSYNEQFF; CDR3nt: TGTGCCAGCAGCTCCCTAGTAGGGGCTAGCTCCTACAATGAGCAGTTCTTC
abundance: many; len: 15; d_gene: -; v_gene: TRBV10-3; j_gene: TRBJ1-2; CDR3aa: CAIKEQSIANYGYTF; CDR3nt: TGTGCCATCAAGGAACAATCCATTGCTAACTATGGCTACACCTTC
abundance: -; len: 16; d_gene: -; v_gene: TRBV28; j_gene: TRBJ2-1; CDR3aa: CASSFRGTARWNEQFF; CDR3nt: TGTGCCAGCAGTTTCCGCGGGACAGCAAGGTGGAATGAGCAGTTCTTC
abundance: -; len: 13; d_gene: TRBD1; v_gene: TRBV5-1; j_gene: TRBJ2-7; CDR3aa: CASSFRGQYEQYF; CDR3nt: TGCGCCAGCAGCTTCAGGGGGCAATACGAGCAGTACTTC
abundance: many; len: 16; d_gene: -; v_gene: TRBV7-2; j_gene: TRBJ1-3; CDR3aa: CASSLVGGDAGNTIYF; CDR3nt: TGTGCCAGCAGCTTAGTCGGAGGAGATGCTGGAAACACCATATATTTT
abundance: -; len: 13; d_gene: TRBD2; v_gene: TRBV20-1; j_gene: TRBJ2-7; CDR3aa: CSAGLAASYEQYF; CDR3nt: TGCAGTGCTGGACTAGCGGCCTCCTACGAGCAGTACTTC
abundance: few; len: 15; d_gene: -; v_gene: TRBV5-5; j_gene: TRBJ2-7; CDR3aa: CASSFLPDWAYEQYF; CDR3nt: TGTGCCAGCAGCTTTCTGCCCGACTGGGCCTACGAGCAGTACTTC
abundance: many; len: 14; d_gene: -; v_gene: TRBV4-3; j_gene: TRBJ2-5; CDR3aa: CASSQDRRPETQYF; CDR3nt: TGCGCCAGCAGCCAGGACCGGAGGCCTGAGACCCAGTACTTC
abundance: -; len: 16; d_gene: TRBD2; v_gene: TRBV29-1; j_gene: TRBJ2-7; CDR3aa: CSVAEIKGLAGGEQYF; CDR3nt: TGCAGCGTTGCCGAAATAAAGGGACTAGCGGGTGGTGAGCAGTACTTC
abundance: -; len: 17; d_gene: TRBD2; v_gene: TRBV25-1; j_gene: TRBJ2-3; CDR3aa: CASSELSSGRFTDTQYF; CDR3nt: TGTGCCAGCAGTGAATTAAGTAGCGGGAGGTTCACAGATACGCAGTATTTT
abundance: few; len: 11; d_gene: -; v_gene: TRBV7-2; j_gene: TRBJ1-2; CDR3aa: CASSTPYGYTF; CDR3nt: TGTGCCAGCAGCACTCCCTATGGCTACACCTTC
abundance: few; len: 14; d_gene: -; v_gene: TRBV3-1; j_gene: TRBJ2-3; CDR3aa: CASSQVGIADTQYF; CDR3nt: TGTGCCAGCAGCCAAGTAGGGATCGCAGATACGCAGTATTTT
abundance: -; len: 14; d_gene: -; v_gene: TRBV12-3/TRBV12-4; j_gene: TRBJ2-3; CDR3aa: CASSYRQGMDTQYF; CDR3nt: TGTGCCAGCAGTTACAGGCAGGGAATGGATACGCAGTATTTT
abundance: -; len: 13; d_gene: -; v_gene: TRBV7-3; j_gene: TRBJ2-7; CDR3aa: CASSSGMGSERYF; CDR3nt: TGTGCCAGCAGCTCAGGGATGGGTAGCGAGCGGTACTTC
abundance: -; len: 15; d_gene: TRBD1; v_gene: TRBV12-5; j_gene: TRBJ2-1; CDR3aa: CASGWERGQYNEQFF; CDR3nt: TGTGCTAGTGGTTGGGAGAGGGGGCAGTACAATGAGCAGTTCTTC